One and the same sample provided the 16 T cell receptor beta chains below, sequenced in a study of blood T cell repertoires in COVID-19. The protocol was immunoSEQ multiplex PCR, while the TCRdb copy is restricted to in-frame clones and leaves out a portion. This sample has 110,000 to 150,000 clones, with around 82% found just once. Sample: PBMCs or T cells enriched from blood (not recorded which). These receptor sequences come from a woman between 50 and 59 years old who had recovered from COVID-19.

The chain employs TRBV5-1 and TRBJ2-5; 7 positions match TRBD1. V dropped 2 bases and J dropped 1; count of bases not matched to a gene: 2. Germline assignment: CDR1 SGHRS and CDR2 YFSETQ. This CDR3 comprises 14 residues. Here the CDR3 DNA reads TGCGCCAGCAGCTTACAGGGGTCCCAAGAGACCCAGTACTTC. Translation: CASSLQGSQETQYF.

The chain carries TRBV5-1 and TRBJ2-3; 10 bases fit TRBD2. The V gene end was trimmed by 7 bases and the J gene end by 1 base; junction bases not matched to a gene: 6. This CDR3 spans 15 amino acids. Germline CDR1 reads SGHRS; CDR2 reads YFSETQ. The CDR3, as DNA: TGCGCCAGCTCGACGAGCGGGGGGGGCACAGATACGCAGTATTTT. Translating gives CASSTSGGGTDTQYF.

The chain uses TRBV3-1 (or the pseudogene TRBV3-2) and TRBJ2-7; D uncertain. The V gene's germline CDR1 is LGHDT and CDR2 YNNKEL (reference sequence). The CDR3 extends over 15 amino acids. V gave up 1 base and J gave up 2 bases, with 12 bases separating them. The CDR3 region is CASSQGQVNTYEQYF. CDR3 bases: TGTGCCAGCAGCCAAGGGCAGGTGAATACCTACGAGCAGTACTTC.

This clone was counted once. An end of the junction differs from the germline gene, which may be a read error. The V gene is TRBV12-3 or TRBV12-4, the J gene TRBJ1-2; 7 bases map to TRBD1. The CDR3 is 13 amino acids. The CDR3 sequence: CASSLAGQDAYLF. The CDR3 region has the DNA TGTGCCAGCAGTTTAGCCGGACAGGACGCCTACCTCTTC.

The J gene is TRBJ2-1, the V gene TRBV28, with D uncertain. The CDR3 covers 15 residues. The germline gives CDR1 MDHEN, CDR2 SYDVKM. V was clipped by 4 bases and J by 0 bases, with 10 bases between them. In DNA, the CDR3 is TGTGCCAGCAGTTCCCCGACAAACTCCTACAATGAGCAGTTCTTC. It yields the protein CASSSPTNSYNEQFF.

The rearrangement uses TRBV6-5 and TRBJ1-5; 8 positions match TRBD1. CDR1 MNHEY and CDR2 SVGAGI come from the germline V gene. Trimming cost V 6 bases and J 4 bases; bases outside gene matches: 5. The CDR3 length is 14 residues. CDR3 amino acids: CASSGTGPNQPQHF. The CDR3 DNA reads TGTGCCAGCAGCGGGACAGGACCTAATCAGCCCCAGCATTTT.

The V and J genes are TRBV5-1 and TRBJ1-1; 10 bases agree with TRBD1. Germline V gives CDR1 SGHRS, CDR2 YFSETQ. V lost 4 bases and J lost 5; bases outside the gene matches: 8. This CDR3 region has 15 residues. This CDR3 is CASSIPGDRGTEAFF. CDR3 nucleotides: TGCGCCAGCAGCATCCCCGGGGACAGGGGTACTGAAGCTTTCTTT.

This clone was seen a handful of times. V is TRBV5-6 and J is TRBJ2-7, with no clear D. V lost 6 bases to trimming and J lost 4 bases, with 17 bases between them. The CDR3 extends over 14 amino acids. CDR1 is SGHDT and CDR2 is YYEEEE in the germline V gene. This CDR3 reads CASNQPYVRYEQYV. CDR3 DNA sequence: TGTGCCAGCAACCAACCTTACGTTAGATACGAGCAGTACGTC.

This chain connects TRBV5-6 to TRBJ1-4; TRBD1 matches at 7 bases. The J segment lost 8 bases and the V segment lost 6 bases, leaving 10 bases of the junction unmatched. Germline V gene data show CDR1 as SGHDT and CDR2 as YYEEEE. This CDR3 has 14 amino acids. The CDR3 loop reads CASTHLTRGEKLFF. CDR3 DNA: TGTGCCAGCACCCATCTAACCAGGGGGGAAAAACTGTTTTTT.

This clone was seen more than once but under ten times. This chain links TRBV6-5 with TRBJ2-7, with D maybe TRBD2 (5 bases). The germline V and J ends were trimmed by 5 bases and 6 bases, with 11 bases remaining between them. The germline gives CDR1 MNHEY, CDR2 SVGAGI. The CDR3 runs 12 residues. The CDR3 sequence: CASSLPTSEQYV. CDR3 DNA sequence: TGTGCCAGCAGTCTACCTACTAGCGAGCAGTACGTC.

This clone was detected once. This chain links TRBV10-3 with TRBJ2-1; 14 bases align to TRBD2. CDR1 is ENHRY, CDR2 SYGVKD, per germline. There are 14 residues in the CDR3. The V segment lost 10 bases and the J segment 5 bases; nucleotides outside the gene matches: 4. The CDR3 reads CASWTSGGNNEQFF. The CDR3 DNA sequence: TGTGCCAGTTGGACTAGCGGGGGGAACAATGAGCAGTTCTTC.

This clone appeared a single time. The chain couples TRBV7-2 to TRBJ1-1; TRBD1 matches 8 bases. The CDR3 sequence is 15 residues long. Germline V gives CDR1 SGHTA, CDR2 FQGNSA. The V gene end was trimmed by 5 bases and the J gene end by 2 bases; junction bases not matched to a gene: 7. CDR3 DNA sequence: TGTGCCAGCAGCCTCTACGGGACAGGTAACACTGAAGCTTTCTTT. Translation: CASSLYGTGNTEAFF.

The V and J genes are TRBV2 and TRBJ2-7; no firm D call. From germline, CDR1 is SNHLY and CDR2 FYNNEI. The CDR3 totals 12 residues. V lost 7 bases and J lost 0, with 7 bases in between. The DNA for the CDR3 is TGTGCCAGCAACTCCCCCTCCTACGAGCAGTACTTC. This translates into CASNSPSYEQYF. Looking up the rest from reference TRBV2 and TRBJ2-7 gives the full variable domain: EPEVTQTPSHQVTQMGQEVILRCVPISNHLYFYWYRQILGQKVEFLVSFYNNEISEKSEIFDDQFSVERPDGSNFTLKIRSTKLEDSAMYFCASNSPSYEQYFGPGTRLTVT.

This clone came up once. V is TRBV27 and J is TRBJ2-1; the D gene is possibly TRBD2 (6 bases). This CDR3 is built from 16 residues. The germline gives CDR1 MNHEY, CDR2 SMNVEV (reference sequence). Trimming shortened V by 4 bases and J by 1 base, and 14 bases separated the two germline ends. The CDR3 bases are TGTGCCAGCAGTTCGAGAGGGCGGGGATCCTACAATGAGCAGTTCTTC. Translating it yields CASSSRGRGSYNEQFF.

The CDR3 loop is CASRFSGGAYNEQFF. DNA of the CDR3: TGTGCCAGCAGGTTTAGCGGGGGGGCTTACAATGAGCAGTTCTTC. The chain recombines TRBV5-4 with TRBJ2-1, with 11 bases fitting TRBD2. CDR3 size: 15 residues. Germline CDR1 and CDR2: SGHNT and YYREEE (reference sequence). The V segment lost 5 bases and the J segment 4 bases; nucleotides outside the gene matches: 5. Full variable domain (remainder filled in from reference TRBV5-4 and TRBJ2-1): ETGVTQSPTHLIKTRGQQVTLRCSSQSGHNTVSWYQQALGQGPQFIFQYYREEENGRGNFPPRFSGLQFPNYSSELNVNALELDDSALYLCASRFSGGAYNEQFFGPGTRLTVL.

The chain couples TRBV5-6 to TRBJ2-2; 8 bases agree with TRBD2. The J segment lost 5 bases and the V segment lost 4 bases, leaving 13 bases of the junction unmatched. CDR3 length: 17 amino acids. Per the germline V gene, CDR1 is SGHDT and CDR2 is YYEEEE. In DNA, the CDR3 is TGTGCCAGCAGCCTTCTTCCCGGGGGGGCCGGAACCGGGGAGCTGTTTTTT. This encodes CASSLLPGGAGTGELFF.